The 18 T cell receptor beta chains below were found in one sample sequenced in a study of beta chain features in type 1 diabetes. The study reverse transcribed the entire isolated RNA, so it sequenced expressed TCRB transcripts. Here immunoSEQ multiplex PCR was the method, and the copy in TCRdb shows in-frame clones only, minus some. The sample lists around 250,000 clones, over 12% seen once, with about 0.024% in the top ten. Sequencing was carried out using naive CD4+ T cells from blood. The receptors here all came from a woman in her thirties or forties in good health.

The chain is built from TRBV4-2 and TRBJ2-7; 11 bases align to TRBD2. The CDR3 has 18 amino acids. Germline V CDR1 and CDR2: LGHNA, YNFKEQ. V dropped 1 base and J dropped 3; count of bases not matched to a gene: 11. The CDR3 nucleotides are TGTGCCAGCAGCCAAGTTAGCGGGGGGGCATTCGGTGGCTACGAGCAGTACTTC. Translation gives CASSQVSGGAFGGYEQYF.

The chain couples TRBV28 to TRBJ2-3, with TRBD2 identical over 9 bases. V lost 4 bases and J lost 0; bases outside the gene matches: 8. The CDR3 loop spans 17 amino acids. Per the germline V gene, CDR1 is MDHEN and CDR2 is SYDVKM. The CDR3 DNA follows: TGTGCCAGCAGTTCGTGGGGCCTAGCGGGGAGCACAGATACGCAGTATTTT. This sequence encodes CASSSWGLAGSTDTQYF.

The V and J genes are TRBV5-1 and TRBJ1-1, with 8 bases aligning to TRBD1. This CDR3 comprises 13 residues. J gave up 8 bases and V 0 bases, and 3 bases lay outside the gene matches. Per germline, CDR1 SGHRS and CDR2 YFSETQ. The CDR3 protein is CASSLGTGGEAFF. In nucleotides, the CDR3 is TGCGCCAGCAGCTTGGGCACAGGGGGAGAAGCTTTCTTT.

The CDR3 DNA reads TGTGCCAGCAGCCCCGCCACAAGTTCAGATACGCAGTATTTT. It codes for CASSPATSSDTQYF. This chain joins TRBV9 and TRBJ2-3; D unresolved. Germline V gives CDR1 SGDLS, CDR2 YYNGEE. With 4 bases removed from V and 4 bases from J, the gap between germline ends came to 13 bases. The CDR3 is 14 amino acids.

This clone was observed a handful of times. The rearrangement uses TRBV18 and TRBJ2-2; no clear D gene. In germline, CDR1 is KGHSH, CDR2 LQKENI. The CDR3 runs 17 residues. Trimming cost V 3 bases and J 1 base, with 15 bases left between them. CDR3: CASSPLFTPQNTGELFF. CDR3 nucleotides: TGTGCCAGCTCACCCTTATTCACACCCCAGAACACCGGGGAGCTGTTTTTT.

The genes are TRBV19 and TRBJ2-2; D uncertain. Germline values: CDR1 LNHDA, CDR2 SQIVND (reference sequence). There are 16 residues in the CDR3. The V end lost 6 bases, the J end lost 3 bases, and 17 bases lay between the germline ends. Here the CDR3 DNA reads TGTGCCAGTAGAACCCCAGTGGGCGAGTACACCGGGGAGCTGTTTTTT. This gives the protein CASRTPVGEYTGELFF.

This chain connects TRBV14 to TRBJ2-3, with a tentative D call TRBD2 (6 bases). With 5 bases removed from V and 7 bases from J, the gap between germline ends came to 13 bases. Germline V gene data show CDR1 as SGHDN and CDR2 as FVKESK. CDR3 size: 13 residues. The CDR3 loop reads CASSGGNINTQYF. The DNA for the CDR3 is TGTGCCAGCAGCGGAGGGAATATTAATACGCAGTATTTT. Together with reference TRBV14 and TRBJ2-3, the CDR3 gives the full variable domain: EAGVTQFPSHSVIEKGQTVTLRCDPISGHDNLYWYRRVMGKEIKFLLHFVKESKQDESGMPNNRFLAERTGGTYSTLKVQPAELEDSGVYFCASSGGNINTQYFGPGTRLTVL.

This clone was observed a handful of times. The chain employs TRBV7-8 and TRBJ2-5, with D perhaps TRBD1 (6 bases). Trimming shortened V by 7 bases and J by 9 bases, and 12 bases separated the two germline ends. Looked up from germline, CDR1 is SGHVS and CDR2 is FQNEAQ. The length of the CDR3 is 11 residues. Here the CDR3 reads CASTREGAQYF. The CDR3 DNA sequence: TGTGCCAGCACCCGAGAGGGGGCCCAGTACTTC.

This clone occurred a few times. The V call is TRBV7-2, the J call TRBJ1-6; 9 nucleotides line up with TRBD1. Germline trimming cut 6 bases from V and 10 bases from J; bases unmatched to any gene: 13. Germline CDR1 and CDR2: SGHTA and FQGNSA. The CDR3 length is 16 residues. CDR3 in DNA: TGTGCCAGCAGACGGACCCGGGACAGGGTATTGTCACCCCTCCACTTT. Translating it yields CASRRTRDRVLSPLHF. The whole variable domain, filled in from reference TRBV7-2 and TRBJ1-6, reads GAGVSQSPSNKVTEKGKDVELRCDPISGHTALYWYRQSLGQGLEFLIYFQGNSAPDKSGLPSDRFSAERTGGSVSTLTIQRTQQEDSAVYLCASRRTRDRVLSPLHFGNGTRLTVT.

This clone was observed a few times. The chain recombines TRBV5-4 with TRBJ1-4; the D gene is possibly TRBD1 (6 bases). V dropped 0 bases and J dropped 5 bases, with 14 bases sitting between them. CDR3 size: 16 residues. Looked up from germline, CDR1 is SGHNT and CDR2 is YYREEE (reference sequence). The CDR3, as DNA: TGTGCCAGCAGCTTGGCCCAGGGGCGGGGGAATGAAAAACTGTTTTTT. This encodes CASSLAQGRGNEKLFF.

This clone was seen more than once but under ten times. The rearrangement joins TRBV5-1 to TRBJ2-7; TRBD1 agrees at 7 bases. V lost 4 bases, J lost 0 bases, and 10 bases stayed unmatched. CDR3 length equals 16 residues. Germline loops: CDR1 SGHRS, CDR2 YFSETQ. This chain's CDR3 is CASSARQGSLSYEQYF. The CDR3 nucleotides are TGCGCCAGCAGCGCCCGACAGGGCTCCCTCTCCTACGAGCAGTACTTC. Using reference TRBV5-1 and TRBJ2-7 for the parts outside the CDR3, the full variable domain is KAGVTQTPRYLIKTRGQQVTLSCSPISGHRSVSWYQQTPGQGLQFLFEYFSETQRNKGNFPGRFSGRQFSNSRSEMNVSTLELGDSALYLCASSARQGSLSYEQYFGPGTRLTVT.

This rearrangement joins TRBV6-5 to TRBJ2-3; TRBD1 is a possible D gene (6 bases). CDR1 is MNHEY and CDR2 is SVGAGI in the germline V gene. The V end lost 2 bases, the J end lost 2 bases, and 8 bases lay between the germline ends. CDR3 length equals 14 residues. For the CDR3, the DNA is TGTGCCAGCAGTTACAGGGGGTACACAGATACGCAGTATTTT. Translating it yields CASSYRGYTDTQYF.

This clone was seen a handful of times. V and J are TRBV6-6 and TRBJ1-3; D not certain. CDR1 is MNHNY, CDR2 SVGAGI, per germline (reference sequence). The CDR3 totals 14 residues. V lost 10 bases, J lost 2 bases, and 15 bases lay in between. The chain's CDR3 is CATVHLVTGNTIYF. CDR3 in DNA: TGTGCCACCGTCCACTTGGTCACTGGAAACACCATATATTTT.

The genes are TRBV19 and TRBJ2-3; 9 nucleotides align to TRBD2. Germline lookup yields CDR1 LNHDA and CDR2 SQIVND (reference sequence). V was pared by 0 bases and J by 5 bases, with 0 bases of the junction left unmatched. This CDR3 spans 14 amino acids. CDR3 in DNA: TGTGCCAGTAGTATAGAACTAGCGGGAGATACGCAGTATTTT. Translated, it gives CASSIELAGDTQYF.

V and J are TRBV27 and TRBJ1-4; D not resolved. The CDR3 has 15 residues. V lost 5 bases and J 5 bases, leaving 15 bases between the germline ends. CDR1 and CDR2 (germline): MNHEY, SMNVEV (reference sequence). The CDR3 nucleotides read TGTGCCAGCAGTCCCTTAGACTCTTGGAATGAAAAACTGTTTTTT. Encoded protein: CASSPLDSWNEKLFF.

The chain uses TRBV18 and TRBJ2-5; TRBD2 agrees at 12 bases. Germline-derived CDR1 and CDR2 are KGHSH and LQKENI. Trimming took 2 bases from V and 1 from J; bases not matched to a gene: 2. The CDR3 consists of 16 residues. The CDR3 sequence: CASSPRLAGAQETQYF. The CDR3 nucleotides are TGTGCCAGCTCACCAAGACTAGCGGGGGCCCAAGAGACCCAGTACTTC.

This clone was counted only a few times. V is TRBV29-1 and J is TRBJ2-7, with 12 bases identical to TRBD1. V shed 7 bases and J 3 bases; nucleotides not matched to a gene: 7. The CDR3 totals 14 residues. Germline lookup yields CDR1 SQVTM and CDR2 ANQGSEA. CDR3 region: CSGGTGGPNYEQYF. In DNA form, the CDR3 reads TGCAGCGGAGGGACAGGGGGCCCAAACTACGAGCAGTACTTC.

V usage is TRBV19 and J usage is TRBJ2-5; weak D call: TRBD1 (5 bases). The germline V gene has CDR1 LNHDA and CDR2 SQIVND (reference sequence). This CDR3 has 13 residues. Deletions cut 7 bases from V and 1 base from J, with 10 bases between. The chain's CDR3 is CASNEGAQETQYF. In nucleotides, the CDR3 is TGTGCCAGTAACGAAGGGGCCCAAGAGACCCAGTACTTC.